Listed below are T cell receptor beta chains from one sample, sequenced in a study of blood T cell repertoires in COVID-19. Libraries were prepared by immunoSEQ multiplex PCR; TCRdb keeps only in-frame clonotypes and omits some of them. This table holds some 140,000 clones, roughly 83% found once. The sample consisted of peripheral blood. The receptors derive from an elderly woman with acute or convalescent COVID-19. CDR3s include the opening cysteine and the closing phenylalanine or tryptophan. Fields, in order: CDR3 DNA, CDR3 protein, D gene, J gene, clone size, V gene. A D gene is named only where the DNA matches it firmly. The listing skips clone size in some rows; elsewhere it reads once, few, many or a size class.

CDR3nt: TGTGCCAGCAGCTTGGCGTCCGGGGGGCGGACTGAAGCTTTCTTT; CDR3aa: CASSLASGGRTEAFF; d_gene: -; j_gene: TRBJ1-1; abundance: -; v_gene: TRBV5-4
CDR3nt: TGTGCCAGCAGCGCCGGACCGGGACAGGGGGAAACAGGTTCACCCCTCCACTTT; CDR3aa: CASSAGPGQGETGSPLHF; d_gene: TRBD1; j_gene: TRBJ1-6; abundance: -; v_gene: TRBV9
CDR3nt: TGTGCCAGTAGTAGTGGACAGTTGATAGATCAGCCCCAGCATTTT; CDR3aa: CASSSGQLIDQPQHF; d_gene: -; j_gene: TRBJ1-5; abundance: once; v_gene: TRBV19
CDR3nt: TGCGCCAGCAGCCAAGATCTTGGGACAGCCAACTATGGCTACACCTTC; CDR3aa: CASSQDLGTANYGYTF; d_gene: TRBD1; j_gene: TRBJ1-2; abundance: -; v_gene: TRBV4-1
CDR3nt: TGTGCCAGCTCACCGGGTCCAGGTTTAGCTTTCTTT; CDR3aa: CASSPGPGLAFF; d_gene: -; j_gene: TRBJ1-1; abundance: -; v_gene: TRBV18
CDR3nt: TGTGCCAGCAGCCAAGCAGCAAGCGGGACTAATGAGCAGTTCTTC; CDR3aa: CASSQAASGTNEQFF; d_gene: TRBD2; j_gene: TRBJ2-1; abundance: -; v_gene: TRBV3-1/TRBV3-2
CDR3nt: TGTGCCAGCAGCGTAGAGGGGCAGTTCTCTGGAAACACCATATATTTT; CDR3aa: CASSVEGQFSGNTIYF; d_gene: -; j_gene: TRBJ1-3; abundance: -; v_gene: TRBV9
CDR3nt: TGTGCCAGCAGTCTACAGACAGGGGGTTTCACTGAAGCTTTCTTT; CDR3aa: CASSLQTGGFTEAFF; d_gene: TRBD1; j_gene: TRBJ1-1; abundance: -; v_gene: TRBV2
CDR3nt: TGTGCCAGCAGCTTGGGACTAGCGGGGGGCCTCAATGAGCAGTTCTTC; CDR3aa: CASSLGLAGGLNEQFF; d_gene: TRBD2; j_gene: TRBJ2-1; abundance: -; v_gene: TRBV11-2
CDR3nt: TGTGCCAGCAGTGAACAGCATACCGGGGAGCTGTTTTTT; CDR3aa: CASSEQHTGELFF; d_gene: -; j_gene: TRBJ2-2; abundance: -; v_gene: TRBV9
CDR3nt: TGTGCCAGTAGTAACCTCTGGCGCAGGGAGGATCAGCCCCAGCATTTT; CDR3aa: CASSNLWRREDQPQHF; d_gene: -; j_gene: TRBJ1-5; abundance: -; v_gene: TRBV19
CDR3nt: TGTGCCAGCACCCAGGGCTCTGGGGCCAACGTCCTGACTTTC; CDR3aa: CASTQGSGANVLTF; d_gene: -; j_gene: TRBJ2-6; abundance: -; v_gene: TRBV28
CDR3nt: TGTGCCACCAGCAGTCGCAGGTGGGGCAGAAGCACCTACGAGCAGTACTTC; CDR3aa: CATSSRRWGRSTYEQYF; d_gene: -; j_gene: TRBJ2-7; abundance: -; v_gene: TRBV15
CDR3nt: TGTGCCAGCAGCTCCGGGACTACAAATGAGCAGTTCTTC; CDR3aa: CASSSGTTNEQFF; d_gene: TRBD2; j_gene: TRBJ2-1; abundance: -; v_gene: TRBV7-3
CDR3nt: TGTGCCGGGAGGGGGAGGGCTAACTATGGCTACACCTTC; CDR3aa: CAGRGRANYGYTF; d_gene: -; j_gene: TRBJ1-2; abundance: -; v_gene: TRBV15
CDR3nt: TGCGCCAGCAGTGCTCCCCTCCTCGGGTCGCAAGAGACCCAGTACTTC; CDR3aa: CASSAPLLGSQETQYF; d_gene: -; j_gene: TRBJ2-5; abundance: -; v_gene: TRBV10-1
CDR3nt: TGTGCCAGCAGCACCCGGTGGGAGGTTGGCGGCTACACCTTC; CDR3aa: CASSTRWEVGGYTF; d_gene: -; j_gene: TRBJ1-2; abundance: few; v_gene: TRBV7-8
CDR3nt: TGTGCCAGCAGCTTAACCTTACAGGGGGAGCAGTTCTTC; CDR3aa: CASSLTLQGEQFF; d_gene: TRBD1; j_gene: TRBJ2-1; abundance: -; v_gene: TRBV7-3
CDR3nt: TGTGCCAGCAGCTTAGCAATAGGGACAGGGTGGGACATTCAGTACTTC; CDR3aa: CASSLAIGTGWDIQYF; d_gene: TRBD1; j_gene: TRBJ2-4; abundance: -; v_gene: TRBV7-2
CDR3nt: TGTGCCAGCAGCCGGGGGGACAATTCACCCCTCCACTTT; CDR3aa: CASSRGDNSPLHF; d_gene: -; j_gene: TRBJ1-6; abundance: -; v_gene: TRBV6-5
CDR3nt: TGTGCCAGCAGCTACAGGCCTTCATACTCTGGAAACACCATATATTTT; CDR3aa: CASSYRPSYSGNTIYF; d_gene: -; j_gene: TRBJ1-3; abundance: -; v_gene: TRBV9
CDR3nt: TGCGCCAGCAGTGTAGCCCTAAACTATGGCTACACCTTC; CDR3aa: CASSVALNYGYTF; d_gene: -; j_gene: TRBJ1-2; abundance: -; v_gene: TRBV10-1
CDR3nt: TGCGCCAGCAGCCCAGATCCAGGTACTGAAGCTTTCTTT; CDR3aa: CASSPDPGTEAFF; d_gene: -; j_gene: TRBJ1-1; abundance: -; v_gene: TRBV5-1